Below are 22 T cell receptor beta chains sequenced from a single sample in a study of shared clonotypes between healthy human individuals. Data came from immunoSEQ multiplex PCR; TCRdb stores just in-frame clones and leaves some out. The table includes about 680,000 clones, around 73% detected once. The sample taken for sequencing was memory CD4+ T cells sorted from blood. Subset defined: CD45RA-negative fraction. Receptors originate from a woman aged 25 to 39 in good health.

This clone was found a few times. The chain couples TRBV9 to TRBJ1-1; no clear D. CDR3 length equals 15 residues. The V end lost 0 bases, the J end lost 4 bases, and 13 bases lay between the germline ends. Germline-derived CDR1 and CDR2 are SGDLS and YYNGEE. The CDR3 DNA sequence: TGTGCCAGCAGCGTAGAATACTGGGGAAGCACTGAAGCTTTCTTT. It codes for CASSVEYWGSTEAFF. Filled out from reference TRBV9 and TRBJ1-1, the complete variable domain reads DSGVTQTPKHLITATGQRVTLRCSPRSGDLSVYWYQQSLDQGLQFLIQYYNGEERAKGNILERFSAQQFPDLHSELNLSSLELGDSALYFCASSVEYWGSTEAFFGQGTRLTVV.

This clone was detected a few times. V and J are TRBV19 and TRBJ2-1; TRBD2 is a possible D gene (6 bases). This CDR3 comprises 13 residues. Trimming pared 2 bases from V and 13 bases from J, leaving 15 bases between. Germline CDR1 is LNHDA and CDR2 is SQIVND (reference sequence). Here the CDR3 reads CASSIPAGNPQFF. Here the CDR3 DNA reads TGTGCCAGTAGTATACCCGCGGGGAATCCTCAGTTCTTC.

This sequence joins TRBV19 and TRBJ1-1, with D unresolved. CDR1 LNHDA and CDR2 SQIVND come from the germline V gene (reference sequence). The CDR3 sequence is 15 residues long. V was trimmed by 4 bases and J by 10 bases, leaving 22 bases between them. CDR3 in amino acids: CASSTRNQYPSGAFF. CDR3 sequence (DNA): TGTGCCAGTAGTACCCGCAATCAATACCCTTCAGGAGCTTTCTTT.

This chain uses TRBV29-1 with TRBJ2-5, with TRBD2 matching over 9 bases. The J call may be in error: the DNA end matches TRBJ2-7 better. The CDR3 totals 12 residues. CDR1 is SQVTM and CDR2 is ANQGSEA in the germline V gene. As DNA, the CDR3 is TGCAGCGTTGTTAGCGGGAGTTACGAGCAGTACTTC. Translated, it gives CSVVSGSYEQYF.

The chain has TRBV25-1 and TRBJ1-2; a weak D match, TRBD1 (5 bases). The V gene lost 1 base and the J gene lost 9 bases, with 9 bases spanning the gap. CDR3 length: 12 amino acids. Germline V gene lookup returns CDR1 MGHDK and CDR2 SYGVNS. Here the CDR3 reads CASSESDSRYTF. The CDR3 DNA reads TGTGCCAGCAGTGAATCCGACAGCCGCTACACCTTC.

The CDR3 DNA is TGTGCCAGTAGTAAGCAGGGGAGGCAGCCCCAGCATTTT. Translating gives CASSKQGRQPQHF. The chain has TRBV19 and TRBJ1-5; D is perhaps TRBD1 (6 bases). The germline CDR1 and CDR2 sequences are LNHDA and SQIVND (reference sequence). CDR3 length equals 13 residues. V dropped 4 bases and J dropped 7 bases, with 11 bases sitting between them.

The V call is TRBV4-1, the J call TRBJ1-1; 9 bases are shared with TRBD1. V dropped 0 bases and J dropped 0; count of bases not matched to a gene: 5. This CDR3 spans 17 amino acids. The V gene's germline CDR1 is MGHRA and CDR2 YSYEKL. This CDR3 reads CASSQDRGTGMNTEAFF. Written as DNA, the CDR3 is TGCGCCAGCAGCCAAGATCGCGGGACAGGGATGAACACTGAAGCTTTCTTT.

The chain carries TRBV30 and TRBJ2-1, with D perhaps being TRBD1 or TRBD2 (6 bases each). Germline values: CDR1 GTSNPN, CDR2 SVGIG (reference sequence). The CDR3 has 12 amino acids. V gave up 5 bases and J gave up 9 bases, with 14 bases separating them. The chain's CDR3 is CAWGRGDGEQFF. The DNA of the CDR3 is TGTGCCTGGGGTAGGGGGGACGGTGAGCAGTTCTTC.

This chain links TRBV4-1 with TRBJ2-7; 11 nucleotides line up with TRBD1. Losses at the gene ends were 4 bases for V and 3 bases for J; bases not matched to a gene: 5. The CDR3 spans 15 residues. CDR1 is MGHRA and CDR2 is YSYEKL in the germline V gene. The CDR3 spells CASSPIGTGGYEQYF. Written as DNA, the CDR3 is TGCGCCAGCAGCCCTATAGGGACAGGGGGCTACGAGCAGTACTTC.

The genes are TRBV18 and TRBJ2-3; D unclear. The ends were cut back, 3 bases at V and 3 bases at J, with 13 bases in the middle. The CDR3 sequence is 15 residues long. Germline V gene lookup returns CDR1 KGHSH and CDR2 LQKENI. The CDR3 DNA reads TGTGCCAGCTCACCTTTCCTGGGCAGAACAGATACGCAGTATTTT. Its translation is CASSPFLGRTDTQYF.

The V gene is TRBV5-4, the J gene TRBJ1-1; TRBD1 matches 7 bases. CDR1 is SGHNT, CDR2 YYREEE, per germline (reference sequence). The CDR3 runs 15 residues. V was clipped by 0 bases and J by 6 bases; unmatched bases: 8. CDR3 DNA: TGTGCCAGCAGCTTGGGGGGGGACAGTTTCGCTGAAGCTTTCTTT. Its translation: CASSLGGDSFAEAFF.

V usage is TRBV6-6 and J usage is TRBJ1-5; a weak D match, TRBD1 (6 bases). The CDR3 covers 16 residues. The ends were cut back, 0 bases at V and 3 bases at J, with 12 bases in the middle. Germline V lookup: CDR1 MNHNY, CDR2 SVGAGI (reference sequence). Here the CDR3 DNA reads TGTGCCAGCAGTTACTCCGGGGGCAATTCCAATCAGCCCCAGCATTTT. Its translation is CASSYSGGNSNQPQHF.

This clone has only one observation. V usage is TRBV7-6 and J usage is TRBJ2-5; no reliable D call. The germline V gene encodes CDR1 SGHVS and CDR2 FNYEAQ. Deletions cut 5 bases from V and 5 bases from J, with 6 bases between. This CDR3 spans 11 amino acids. This CDR3 reads CASSKRETQYF. CDR3 DNA: TGTGCCAGCAGCAAACGGGAGACCCAGTACTTC.

This clone was found many times. The V call is TRBV10-3, the J call TRBJ1-1; no clear D. Germline-derived CDR1 and CDR2 are ENHRY and SYGVKD. V lost 10 bases and J 8 bases, leaving 14 bases between the germline ends. The CDR3 sequence is 11 residues long. The CDR3 protein is CASAGNLEAFF. CDR3 DNA sequence: TGTGCCAGCGCAGGAAATTTAGAAGCTTTCTTT.

This sequence joins TRBV28 and TRBJ2-7, with unresolved D. CDR1 is MDHEN and CDR2 is SYDVKM in the germline V gene. This CDR3 contains 12 residues. V gave up 2 bases and J gave up 6 bases, with 8 bases separating them. Written as DNA, the CDR3 is TGTGCCAGCAGTTTAGATCATGGCGAGCAGTACTTC. Protein sequence: CASSLDHGEQYF. The whole variable domain, remainder taken from reference TRBV28 and TRBJ2-7, is DVKVTQSSRYLVKRTGEKVFLECVQDMDHENMFWYRQDPGLGLRLIYFSYDVKMKEKGDIPEGYSVSREKKERFSLILESASTNQTSMYLCASSLDHGEQYFGPGTRLTVT.

The rearrangement links TRBV5-4 to TRBJ1-2; 9 nucleotides match TRBD1. Germline CDR1 SGHNT, CDR2 YYREEE (reference sequence). This CDR3 region has 15 residues. Trimming removed 2 bases from V and 7 bases from J; junction bases left unmatched: 9. The CDR3 nucleotides read TGTGCCAGCAGCTTAAAGTCGACAGGGGGAAGTGGCTACACCTTC. Translated: CASSLKSTGGSGYTF.

In its sample, this clone was seen many times. V and J are TRBV7-2 and TRBJ1-5; D is unresolved. The CDR3 is made up of 13 amino acids. Trimming took off 3 bases at V and 7 bases at J, with 10 bases between the two ends. Per germline, CDR1 SGHTA and CDR2 FQGNSA. The CDR3 sequence: CASSFEKLQPQHF. In DNA form, the CDR3 reads TGTGCCAGCAGCTTTGAGAAGCTACAGCCCCAGCATTTT. Full variable domain (remainder filled in from reference TRBV7-2 and TRBJ1-5): GAGVSQSPSNKVTEKGKDVELRCDPISGHTALYWYRQSLGQGLEFLIYFQGNSAPDKSGLPSDRFSAERTGGSVSTLTIQRTQQEDSAVYLCASSFEKLQPQHFGDGTRLSIL.

Notes on this clone: Within the sample, other DNA sequences also encode this same CDR3. The V gene is TRBV5-1, the J gene TRBJ2-2; no firm D call. Trimming stripped 2 bases from V and 0 bases from J, with 8 bases between. The germline V gene has CDR1 SGHRS and CDR2 YFSETQ. CDR3 size: 15 residues. CDR3 bases: TGCGCCAGCAGCTTCCAACAGTCGAACACCGGGGAGCTGTTTTTT. The encoded protein is CASSFQQSNTGELFF.

This clone came up once. The chain is built from TRBV6-1 and TRBJ2-1; the D gene is possibly TRBD2 (5 bases). Germline-derived CDR1 and CDR2 are MNHNS and SASEGT. CDR3 length: 14 amino acids. The V end was cut by 7 bases, the J end by 9 bases, with 19 bases between. CDR3 sequence (DNA): TGTGCCAGCATTCAAGACGCTACCCGGGGTGAGCAGTTCTTC. Its protein is CASIQDATRGEQFF.

This clone has just a few counts. This chain uses TRBV29-1 with TRBJ2-1, with TRBD2 matching over 11 bases. Germline V gives CDR1 SQVTM, CDR2 ANQGSEA. The length of the CDR3 is 16 residues. Trimming cost V 6 bases and J 1 base; bases outside gene matches: 8. The CDR3 coding sequence is TGCAGCGTCACTAGCGGGAGTGGGGGGTCCTACAATGAGCAGTTCTTC. Its protein is CSVTSGSGGSYNEQFF.

The chain carries TRBV12-5 and TRBJ2-3, with 8 bases lining up with TRBD1. CDR1 and CDR2 from the germline V gene are LGHNT and FRNRAP. This CDR3 has 16 residues. The trim removed 0 bases at V and 3 bases at J, leaving 5 bases unmatched. In DNA form, the CDR3 reads TGTGCTAGTGGTTTGGTCCCAGGGGGCTGGACAGATACGCAGTATTTT. It translates to CASGLVPGGWTDTQYF.

The chain recombines TRBV5-1 with TRBJ1-2, with no clear D. V lost 2 bases, J lost 8 bases, and 13 bases lay in between. In germline, CDR1 is SGHRS, CDR2 YFSETQ. The CDR3 sequence is 13 residues long. The CDR3 DNA follows: TGCGCCAGCAGCTTACTTGGGGTTCCGGGCTACACCTTC. As protein: CASSLLGVPGYTF.